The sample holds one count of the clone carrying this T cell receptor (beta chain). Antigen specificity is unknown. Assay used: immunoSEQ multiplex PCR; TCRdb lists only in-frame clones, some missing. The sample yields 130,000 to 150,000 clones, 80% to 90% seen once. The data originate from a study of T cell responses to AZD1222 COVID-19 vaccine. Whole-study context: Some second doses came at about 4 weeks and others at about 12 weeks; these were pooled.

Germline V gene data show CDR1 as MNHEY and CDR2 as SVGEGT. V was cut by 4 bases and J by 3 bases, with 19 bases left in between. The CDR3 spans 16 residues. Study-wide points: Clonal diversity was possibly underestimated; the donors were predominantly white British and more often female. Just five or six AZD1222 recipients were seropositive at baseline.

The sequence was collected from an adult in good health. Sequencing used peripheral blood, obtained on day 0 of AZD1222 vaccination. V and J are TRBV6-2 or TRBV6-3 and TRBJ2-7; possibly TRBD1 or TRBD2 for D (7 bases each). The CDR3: CASSSSRGGQGYEQYF. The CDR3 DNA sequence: TGTGCCAGCAGTTCCTCCAGGGGGGGGCAAGGCTACGAGCAGTACTTC.